Listed here are 25 T cell receptor delta chains from one sample, sequenced in a study of gamma-delta chains in newborns, infants, children. TCRdb ran CATT on the reads. The sample holds 9,000 to 13,000 delta-chain clones, 3.5% seen once. Sequencing used blood. These receptor sequences come from a child who was a newborn, infant or young child, either healthy, febrile or measles-vaccinated (not recorded which).

In this sample, this clone turned up a few times. The V call is TRDV1, the J call TRDJ2; 13 positions agree with TRDD3. The CDR3 spans 27 residues. Germline CDR1 reads TSWWSYY; CDR2 reads QGS. CDR3 DNA sequence: TGTGCCCTGGGGGCTTCCTTTGAATCTGTACTGGGGGATACGTCCCTCAAGCGGGGGTTAGCGGTAGCACAACTCTTCTTT. Amino acids: CALGASFESVLGDTSLKRGLAVAQLFF.

The sample holds a few counts of this clone. The chain combines TRDV1 with TRDJ1, with 9 positions matching TRDD3. Germline values: CDR1 TSWWSYY, CDR2 QGS. The CDR3 is 20 amino acids. The trim removed 6 bases at V and 1 base at J, leaving 21 bases unmatched. This CDR3 is CALGHSGGYSPPLCTDKLIF. The CDR3, as DNA: TGTGCTCTTGGCCACAGCGGGGGATACTCCCCACCTCTGTGCACCGATAAACTCATCTTT.

This clone was detected only a few times. This may be a read error: a much more frequent sequence differs by one nucleotide. At the DNA level, this CDR3 is encoded by other sequences in the same sample as well. This chain links TRDV2 with TRDJ2; a possible D gene is TRDD3 (6 bases). This CDR3 is built from 15 residues. Germline-derived CDR1 and CDR2 are GEAIGNYY and EKD. The CDR3 sequence is CACDTLGTTTAQLFF. The CDR3 coding sequence is TGTGCCTGTGACACCCTGGGGACCACAACAGCACAACTCTTCTTC.

This clone was seen a handful of times. Since a much larger clone is just one base distant, this may be a read error. Other DNA sequences in the sample encode the same CDR3. CDR3 in DNA: TGTGCCTGTGACAAGGTACTGGGGGATACGCGCTCCTGGGACACCCGACAGATGTTTTTC. This translates into CACDKVLGDTRSWDTRQMFF. The rearrangement links TRDV2 to TRDJ3; 13 positions match TRDD3. V lost 2 bases to trimming and J lost 0 bases; unmatched junction nucleotides: 6. Germline V CDR1 and CDR2: GEAIGNYY, EKD. This CDR3 contains 20 residues.

The rearrangement links TRDV1 to TRDJ1; D is unclear. V was clipped by 2 bases and J by 3 bases, with 19 bases between them. The CDR3 spans 17 residues. Germline assignment: CDR1 TSWWSYY and CDR2 QGS. CDR3 amino acids: CALGELGGRYSSDKLIF. Written as DNA, the CDR3 is TGTGCTCTTGGGGAATTGGGCGGGAGGTATAGCTCCGATAAACTCATCTTT.

CDR3 loop: CACDAISGGIRNFLTAQLFF. CDR3 coding DNA: TGTGCCTGTGACGCTATCAGTGGGGGGATACGAAACTTTTTGACAGCACAACTCTTCTTT. The chain employs TRDV2 and TRDJ2; 10 nucleotides match TRDD3. The length of the CDR3 is 20 residues. Looked up from germline, CDR1 is GEAIGNYY and CDR2 is EKD. Losses at the gene ends were 3 bases for V and 1 base for J; bases not matched to a gene: 16.

The DNA of the CDR3 is TGTGCCTTTCGTCTCCCCCAATTTGAGGGTGGGGGCCCGGGGAAACTCATCTTT. Translation: CAFRLPQFEGGGPGKLIF. The V and J genes are TRDV3 and TRDJ1; the D gene is possibly TRDD3 (6 bases). Per germline, CDR1 TVYSNPD and CDR2 GDNSRS (reference sequence). The CDR3 totals 18 residues. V was cut by 2 bases and J by 8 bases, with 33 bases left in between.

J is TRDJ1 and V is TRDV1; 8 nucleotides match TRDD3. Germline CDR1 reads TSWWSYY; CDR2 reads QGS. The CDR3 consists of 18 residues. With 3 bases clipped from V and 0 bases from J, the junction kept 12 bases outside the gene matches. This CDR3 is CALGELKLLGAHTDKLIF. As DNA, the CDR3 is TGTGCTCTTGGGGAGTTAAAACTACTGGGGGCTCACACCGATAAACTCATCTTT.

The CDR3 DNA is TGTGCTCTTGGGGAAGGGTTTAACCAGAAACTCATCTTT. It specifies CALGEGFNQKLIF. This chain links TRDV1 with TRDJ1, with D uncertain. This CDR3 is 13 amino acids long. V lost 2 bases and J lost 8, with 12 bases in between. CDR1 and CDR2 (germline): TSWWSYY, QGS.

This chain uses TRDV2 with TRDJ1, with D possibly matching TRDD3 (6 bases). V lost 2 bases and J 2 bases, leaving 14 bases between the germline ends. CDR3 length: 15 amino acids. The germline V gene encodes CDR1 GEAIGNYY and CDR2 EKD. CDR3 protein: CACDKLGTRTDKLIF. CDR3 sequence (DNA): TGTGCCTGTGACAAGCTGGGGACAAGGACCGATAAACTCATCTTT.

In its sample, this clone ranks as medium-sized. The chain combines TRDV1 with TRDJ1; D is possibly TRDD3 (5 bases). Germline V gene sequence: CDR1 TSWWSYY, CDR2 QGS. The V end was cut by 0 bases, the J end by 0 bases, with 20 bases between. The CDR3 is 19 residues long. The CDR3 protein is CALGELFGGPRGYTDKLIF. The CDR3 DNA reads TGTGCTCTTGGGGAACTATTCGGGGGCCCCAGGGGGTACACCGATAAACTCATCTTT.

This clone was detected only a few times. The chain employs TRDV3 and TRDJ1; a possible D gene is TRDD2 (5 bases). V gave up 2 bases and J gave up 4 bases, with 35 bases separating them. The CDR3 runs 20 residues. The germline CDR1 and CDR2 sequences are TVYSNPD and GDNSRS (reference sequence). The chain's CDR3 is CAFGPSTLLYKTNGNDKLIF. CDR3 DNA sequence: TGTGCCTTTGGACCTTCTACTCTGTTATACAAAACAAATGGCAACGATAAACTCATCTTT.

Regarding this clone: Other DNA sequences within the sample encode an identical CDR3. V is TRDV1 and J is TRDJ4; 7 positions agree with TRDD3. The germline V gene has CDR1 TSWWSYY and CDR2 QGS. The CDR3 is 25 amino acids. V lost 3 bases, J lost 0 bases, and 37 bases stayed unmatched. CDR3 in DNA: TGTGCTCTTGGGGATTACTGTCGGCTACGCCCTAAGGCACGGTTGCCCGGGGGGGATGCCAGACCCCTGATCTTT. Protein sequence: CALGDYCRLRPKARLPGGDARPLIF.

This clone has more than one count but fewer than ten. One end of the junction does not line up with germline, which may come from a read error. The chain links TRDV1 to TRDJ1; TRDD3 matches 11 bases. From germline, CDR1 is TSWWSYY and CDR2 QGS. The CDR3 consists of 20 residues. In DNA form, the CDR3 reads TGTGCCCTTGGGACTCTTCTCCTCGTACTGGGGGATATCGGCACCGATAAACTCATCTTT. Translation: CALGTLLLVLGDIGTDKLIF.

The rearrangement uses TRDV1 and TRDJ1; 9 nucleotides agree with TRDD2. TCRdb records no J gene; here it was assigned by comparing the DNA to germline. The CDR3 runs to 20 residues. Per the germline V gene, CDR1 is TSWWSYY and CDR2 is QGS. Losses at the gene ends were 4 bases for V and 7 bases for J; bases not matched to a gene: 25. This CDR3 is CALGGGLPTSRGIRQSKLIF. As DNA, the CDR3 is TGTGCTCTTGGGGGAGGCCTTCCTACGTCCCGGGGGATTAGGCAGAGTAAACTCATCTTT.

The sample holds a few counts of this clone. This same CDR3 is encoded by further DNA sequences in the sample. The chain couples TRDV1 to TRDJ1, with TRDD3 matching over 10 bases. The germline V gene encodes CDR1 TSWWSYY and CDR2 QGS. The CDR3 has 15 residues. The ends lost 6 bases at V and 2 bases at J; junction bases unmatched: 6. The CDR3 loop is CALGGRGIRTDKLIF. The CDR3 DNA follows: TGTGCTCTTGGAGGAAGGGGGATACGGACCGATAAACTCATCTTT.

The gene calls are TRDV1 and TRDJ1; TRDD3 matches 12 bases. J gave up 1 base and V 2 bases, and 17 bases lay outside the gene matches. Germline lookup yields CDR1 TSWWSYY and CDR2 QGS. CDR3 length: 21 residues. The CDR3 region is CALGEIKSGVWGIRGTDKLIF. CDR3 coding DNA: TGTGCTCTTGGGGAAATCAAGTCGGGGGTCTGGGGGATACGTGGCACCGATAAACTCATCTTT.

This clone showed up just a few times. The junction departs from the called germline gene at one end, perhaps through a read error. The J gene is TRDJ3, the V gene TRDV2, with 9 bases that match TRDD3. The CDR3 spans 20 residues. Germline CDR1 GEAIGNYY, CDR2 EKD. CDR3 amino acids: CACDTVLGEPSSWDTRQTFF. The CDR3 DNA follows: TGTGCCTGTGACACCGTACTGGGGGAGCCTAGCTCCTGGGACACCCGACAGACGTTTTTC.

By share, this clone ranks as medium-sized. This specimen includes other DNA sequences encoding the same CDR3. The gene calls are TRDV2 and TRDJ3; 10 nucleotides align to TRDD3. J was trimmed by 0 bases and V by 1 base; bases with no gene match: 2. The CDR3 is 18 residues long. CDR1 is GEAIGNYY and CDR2 is EKD in the germline V gene. The CDR3 region is CACDTGGYSSWDTRQMFF. The CDR3 bases are TGTGCCTGTGACACTGGGGGATACAGCTCCTGGGACACCCGACAGATGTTTTTC.

CDR3 sequence: CALGANRVRLGTHSDKLIF. DNA of the CDR3: TGTGCTCTTGGGGCAAACAGGGTACGACTGGGGACACACTCCGATAAACTCATCTTT. No V segment was called; the J segment is TRDJ1; the table's D gene call, TRDD3, was not cross checked with the DNA. The CDR3 runs to 19 residues.

The sample holds a few counts of this clone. A read error is possible here, since a much larger clone lies one base away. Distinct nucleotide sequences in the sample also encode this CDR3. The J gene is TRDJ3, the V gene TRDV2; 9 bases match TRDD3. The CDR3 covers 19 residues. Per germline, CDR1 GEAIGNYY and CDR2 EKD. This chain's CDR3 is CACDTLLGESSWDTRQMFF. The CDR3 region has the DNA TGCGCCTGTGACACCCTACTGGGGGAGAGCTCCTGGGACACCCGACAGATGTTTTTC.

The J gene is TRDJ1, the V gene TRDV2, with D tentatively TRDD3 (6 bases). The CDR3 has 14 amino acids. Per germline, CDR1 GEAIGNYY and CDR2 EKD. Trimming pared 1 base from V and 3 bases from J, leaving 11 bases between. This CDR3 is CACDTMGGPDKLIF. CDR3 in DNA: TGTGCCTGTGACACAATGGGGGGCCCCGATAAACTCATCTTT.

In this sample, this clone turned up a few times. The V call is TRDV1, the J call TRDJ1, with TRDD3 matching over 10 bases. The V and J ends lost 4 bases and 0 bases, in that order; junction bases with no gene match: 32. This CDR3 is built from 25 residues. Germline V CDR1 and CDR2: TSWWSYY, QGS. The CDR3 DNA reads as TGTGCTCTTGGGGTACAACTTCCCCCCTGGGGGATAGGGGGAGGTCGAGGCTTGTACACCGATAAACTCATCTTT. Its protein is CALGVQLPPWGIGGGRGLYTDKLIF.

By its share, this clone is medium-sized. The J gene is TRDJ1, the V gene TRDV3; 8 bases match TRDD3. Germline V gene sequence: CDR1 TVYSNPD, CDR2 GDNSRS (reference sequence). The CDR3 contains 18 residues. Unmatched junction bases numbered 19, after V lost 4 bases and J lost 0 bases. The CDR3 region has the DNA TGTGCCTCTACTGTCCCCCACTGGGGGCCCGCGAACACCGATAAACTCATCTTT. Amino acid sequence: CASTVPHWGPANTDKLIF.

The table lists this clone with a few counts. Other DNA sequences from this sample encode an identical CDR3 as well. The chain uses TRDV1 and TRDJ1; no reliable D call. The CDR3 spans 20 residues. Germline CDR1 reads TSWWSYY; CDR2 reads QGS. Trimming took 2 bases from V and 0 from J, leaving 25 bases between them. Here the CDR3 reads CALGETVSPAPLSYTDKLIF. Here the CDR3 DNA reads TGTGCTCTTGGGGAAACAGTCTCCCCGGCTCCCCTATCGTACACCGATAAACTCATCTTT.